The rows below give T cell receptor beta chains drawn from one sample of a study of Ad26.COV2.S vaccination and SARS-CoV-2 variants. Method: immunoSEQ multiplex PCR; TCRdb's copy keeps in-frame clones and lacks some. The sample contains about 350,000 clones, 88% of which appear only once. Specimen: peripheral blood, collected in a trial of Ad26.COV2.S vaccine versus placebo. The receptors were sampled from a person between 18 and 65 years old who received the Ad26.COV2.S COVID-19 vaccine or a placebo. Both conserved end residues are trimmed from each CDR3.

j_call,v_call,cdr3_aa
TRBJ1-2,TRBV19,ASRGERAQDGYT
TRBJ2-6,TRBV19,ASSMRTPSSGANVLT
TRBJ2-2,TRBV10-3,AIRQGNTGELF
TRBJ2-3,TRBV7-9,ASSLVLPSTDTQY
TRBJ1-4,TRBV27,ASSSLGQGWEKLF
TRBJ1-1,TRBV7-2,ASSLATEAF
TRBJ1-5,TRBV29-1,SVADYSNQPQH
TRBJ2-2,TRBV6-5,ASTPTRGRTGELF
TRBJ1-3,TRBV10-3,AINRDVGNTIY
TRBJ2-2,TRBV7-9,ASSFGVASTPGELF
TRBJ2-4,TRBV5-4,ASSFEPYQVAKNIQY
TRBJ1-2,TRBV2,ASSEDLYGYT
TRBJ1-4,TRBV7-2,ASSLAEGSAFTNEKLF
TRBJ2-7,TRBV20-1,SARPGEEQY
TRBJ1-2,TRBV30,AWEGLNYGYT
TRBJ2-3,TRBV3-1/TRBV3-2,ASSHAGTSGRDTQY
TRBJ1-6,TRBV7-2,ASRLARGGSPLH
TRBJ2-5,TRBV10-3,AIGGWETQY
TRBJ1-5,TRBV6-2/TRBV6-3,ASSQGWDSNQPQH
TRBJ2-5,TRBV19,ASSGGAGETQY
TRBJ1-5,TRBV19,ASSHGYRVPKTNQPQH
TRBJ1-1,TRBV19,ASSIFGDTEAF
TRBJ1-2,TRBV10-3,AISDQGPGYT
TRBJ2-1,TRBV4-2,ASSQDLSREEQF
TRBJ1-5,TRBV4-1,ASSQEGAGGSQPQH
TRBJ1-2,TRBV12-5,ASGPPVTGDISNYGYT
TRBJ1-1,TRBV4-3,ASSQVVRGRWPTEAF
TRBJ2-2,TRBV30,AWRRLDGELF
TRBJ1-5,TRBV5-6,ASSFHNDQPQH
TRBJ1-5,TRBV12-3/TRBV12-4,ASRVGRNQPQH
TRBJ2-7,TRBV3-1/TRBV3-2,ASSQDQGARLSYEQY
TRBJ2-7,TRBV2,ASSVDYEQY
TRBJ2-3,TRBV28,ASSIETDTQY
TRBJ1-2,TRBV6-1,ASSEANQAYGYT
TRBJ2-2,TRBV5-1,ASKLGVANTGELF
TRBJ2-7,TRBV7-9,ASSSSSYEQY
TRBJ2-2,TRBV11-2,ASSLSRQGELF
TRBJ1-2,TRBV18,ASSPGLRPGYT
TRBJ2-5,TRBV13,ASSLWGWVLQETLY
TRBJ2-2,TRBV30,AWRTSGNTGELF
TRBJ1-2,TRBV30,AWSLKGANGYT
TRBJ2-7,TRBV7-9,ASTPTAAVLSSYEQY
TRBJ2-7,TRBV19,ASSMGPIYEQY
TRBJ2-5,TRBV5-1,ASSPGAALIETQY
TRBJ1-5,TRBV7-9,ASSPMTGPLQPQH
TRBJ2-1,TRBV6-5,ASSYGLAMLYNEQF
TRBJ2-3,TRBV5-4,ASSLVTSGTDTQY
TRBJ2-1,TRBV5-6,ASSIRTTIQF
TRBJ1-1,TRBV7-3,ASNLQGHMNTEAF
TRBJ2-1,TRBV2,ASSELLAGGNNEQF